The 22 T cell receptor beta chains below were found in one sample sequenced in a study of blood T cell repertoires in COVID-19. Assay: immunoSEQ multiplex PCR; the TCRdb copy retains only in-frame clones and omits some. The data contain roughly 440,000 clones, 88% of them seen just once; the ten biggest clones take up about 12%. The sequencing input was peripheral blood. These TCRs come from a woman aged 45 to 65 with COVID-19, enrolled during active disease.

Notes on this clone: Within the sample, other DNA sequences also encode this same CDR3. The rearrangement uses TRBV28 and TRBJ1-2; possibly TRBD1 for D (5 bases). Germline V gives CDR1 MDHEN, CDR2 SYDVKM. This CDR3 region has 12 residues. V was cut by 2 bases and J by 5 bases, with 6 bases left in between. The CDR3 nucleotides are TGTGCCAGCAGTTTACAGGGTTATGGCTACACCTTC. Translation: CASSLQGYGYTF.

The J gene is TRBJ2-1, the V gene TRBV3-1 (or the pseudogene TRBV3-2); 9 bases are a match to TRBD2. The ends lost 4 bases at V and 9 bases at J; junction bases unmatched: 13. The CDR3 spans 16 residues. Germline V gene lookup returns CDR1 LGHDT and CDR2 YNNKEL (reference sequence). The CDR3 sequence is CASSLSLSAGGTEQFF. DNA for the CDR3: TGTGCCAGCAGCCTCTCCCTCTCCGCGGGGGGGACTGAGCAGTTCTTC.

This clone has only a few counts. The chain employs TRBV6-5 and TRBJ2-3; TRBD1 agrees at 9 bases. There are 15 residues in the CDR3. Germline V gene sequence: CDR1 MNHEY, CDR2 SVGAGI. The trim removed 4 bases at V and 14 bases at J, leaving 16 bases unmatched. The CDR3 DNA reads as TGTGCCAGCAGTTGGGATATGATCCGGGACAGGGACAGGTATTTT. Encoded protein: CASSWDMIRDRDRYF.

The chain employs TRBV4-1 and TRBJ1-5; 9 positions match TRBD1. The CDR3 is made up of 15 amino acids. After removal of 4 bases from V and 5 bases from J, the junction contained 6 bases not matched to a gene. Germline CDR1 reads MGHRA; CDR2 reads YSYEKL. CDR3 sequence: CASSLETGGHQPQHF. The CDR3 region has the DNA TGCGCCAGCAGCCTAGAGACAGGGGGACATCAGCCCCAGCATTTT.

Here the CDR3 reads CASSSRSLAGADTQYF. CDR3 coding DNA: TGTGCCAGCAGCTCTAGATCACTAGCCGGGGCAGATACGCAGTATTTT. The chain recombines TRBV7-2 with TRBJ2-3, with a weak D call TRBD2 (6 bases). V was cut by 4 bases and J by 4 bases, with 18 bases left in between. CDR1 and CDR2 (germline): SGHTA, FQGNSA. The CDR3 loop spans 16 amino acids.

This chain connects TRBV3-1 (or the pseudogene TRBV3-2) to TRBJ2-5; TRBD1 is a possible D gene (6 bases). Germline V gene lookup returns CDR1 LGHDT and CDR2 YNNKEL (reference sequence). Trimming pared 4 bases from V and 7 bases from J, leaving 19 bases between. The CDR3 sequence is 15 residues long. The DNA for the CDR3 is TGTGCCAGCAGCCGAGACGGACAGCCCGCCGGGACCCAGTACTTC. Its translation: CASSRDGQPAGTQYF.

The chain uses TRBV18 and TRBJ2-2; TRBD1 matches 7 bases. V shed 1 base, J shed 1 base, and the junction held 0 bases outside the gene matches. The CDR3 contains 15 residues. Germline CDR1 is KGHSH and CDR2 is LQKENI. The CDR3 protein is CASSPRTGNTGELFF. The CDR3 DNA follows: TGTGCCAGCTCACCACGGACAGGGAACACCGGGGAGCTGTTTTTT.

The chain couples TRBV7-9 to TRBJ2-1, with a tentative D call TRBD2 (6 bases). Trimming left V 5 bases short and J 6 bases short, with 17 bases between. Germline CDR1 SEHNR, CDR2 FQNEAQ (reference sequence). The CDR3 is 15 residues long. In DNA, the CDR3 is TGTGCCAGCAGCCGGGACTTAGTGGGGTCCAATGAGCAGTTCTTC. Translating gives CASSRDLVGSNEQFF.

This clone appeared once. The rearrangement joins TRBV19 to TRBJ1-1; 9 positions agree with TRBD1. Losses at the gene ends were 6 bases for V and 7 bases for J; bases not matched to a gene: 6. The CDR3 is 13 amino acids. Germline CDR1 LNHDA, CDR2 SQIVND (reference sequence). CDR3: CASSRQGGSEAFF. The CDR3 DNA follows: TGTGCCAGTAGCCGACAGGGGGGGAGTGAAGCTTTCTTT.

The chain has TRBV10-2 and TRBJ1-5; D not certain. CDR1 and CDR2 from the germline V gene are WSHSY and SAAADI. This CDR3 comprises 14 residues. V lost 2 bases to trimming and J lost 10 bases, with 15 bases between them. CDR3 residues: CASSETGIMKPQHF. CDR3 bases: TGCGCCAGCAGTGAGACGGGTATAATGAAACCCCAGCATTTT.

V and J are TRBV5-1 and TRBJ2-7; weak D call: TRBD2 (6 bases). Trimming took 4 bases from V and 0 from J, leaving 17 bases between them. In germline, CDR1 is SGHRS, CDR2 YFSETQ. The CDR3 contains 16 residues. The CDR3 region has the DNA TGCGCCAGCAGCCCCTCCGGGACTCCCAGCTCCTACGAGCAGTACTTC. Translated, it gives CASSPSGTPSSYEQYF.

The chain recombines TRBV5-1 with TRBJ2-1; TRBD2 aligns across 7 bases. Germline loops: CDR1 SGHRS, CDR2 YFSETQ. The V gene end was trimmed by 9 bases and the J gene end by 15 bases; junction bases not matched to a gene: 12. CDR3 length: 11 amino acids. In nucleotides, the CDR3 is TGCGCCACTCTGGACCGGGGGGTGAGGTTCTTC. Translation: CATLDRGVRFF.

The rearrangement uses TRBV5-1 and TRBJ2-3; 9 positions agree with TRBD2. Germline V lookup: CDR1 SGHRS, CDR2 YFSETQ. This CDR3 comprises 16 residues. After removal of 0 bases from V and 6 bases from J, the junction contained 8 bases not matched to a gene. The CDR3, as DNA: TGCGCCAGCAGCTTGGCCGAGCGGGGGGCGGCGGATACGCAGTATTTT. Residues: CASSLAERGAADTQYF.

The chain couples TRBV3-1 (or the pseudogene TRBV3-2) to TRBJ1-6, with a possible D match to TRBD1 (5 bases). Germline CDR1 reads LGHDT; CDR2 reads YNNKEL (reference sequence). The CDR3 runs to 16 residues. The germline V and J ends were trimmed by 4 bases and 10 bases, with 20 bases remaining between them. The CDR3 here is CASSPQQGSTFSPLHF. CDR3 sequence (DNA): TGTGCCAGCAGCCCCCAGCAGGGAAGCACTTTCTCACCCCTCCACTTT.

The chain recombines TRBV2 with TRBJ1-2; the match to TRBD1 covers 8 bases. The CDR3 is made up of 16 amino acids. Germline CDR1 SNHLY, CDR2 FYNNEI. Trimming took 5 bases from V and 4 from J; bases not matched to a gene: 12. CDR3 region: CASSQTLTGDLYGYTF. In nucleotides, the CDR3 is TGTGCCAGCAGTCAGACGTTGACAGGGGACCTCTATGGCTACACCTTC.

This clone is a singleton in its sample. V is TRBV6-6 and J is TRBJ2-5; D might be TRBD2 (6 bases). CDR1 is MNHNY and CDR2 is SVGAGI in the germline V gene (reference sequence). Trimming left V 7 bases short and J 5 bases short, with 14 bases between. CDR3 length equals 13 residues. The CDR3 coding sequence is TGTGCCAGCACTCCCGGTGGGGGGGAGACCCAGTACTTC. Its translation: CASTPGGGETQYF.

The chain links TRBV28 to TRBJ1-2, with a possible D match to TRBD1 (6 bases). Germline-derived CDR1 and CDR2 are MDHEN and SYDVKM. The CDR3 extends over 15 amino acids. Between the trimmed V and J ends, which lost 3 bases and 4 bases, there was a span of 15 bases. CDR3 DNA: TGTGCCAGCAGTTTGCCGACAGGACACACCTATGGCTACACCTTC. This sequence encodes CASSLPTGHTYGYTF.

Comment on this clone: At the DNA level, this CDR3 is encoded by other sequences in the same sample as well. This chain links TRBV12-3 or TRBV12-4 with TRBJ1-1; D might be TRBD1 (6 bases). The CDR3 has 12 amino acids. V shed 2 bases and J shed 5 bases, with 6 bases lying between them. In DNA form, the CDR3 reads TGTGCCAGCAGTTTAAGGGGGACTGAAGCTTTCTTT. It is translated as CASSLRGTEAFF.

V is TRBV18 and J is TRBJ1-1; D remains unclear. The germline V and J ends were trimmed by 5 bases and 3 bases, with 10 bases remaining between them. The CDR3 sequence is 13 residues long. Germline assignment: CDR1 KGHSH and CDR2 LQKENI. The CDR3 nucleotides read TGTGCCAGCTCAGGCGGCAGAGACACTGAAGCTTTCTTT. Its protein product is CASSGGRDTEAFF.

A few counts support this clone. This chain uses TRBV7-8 with TRBJ1-2; no definite D call. The CDR3 totals 15 residues. From germline, CDR1 is SGHVS and CDR2 FQNEAQ. With 2 bases removed from V and 3 bases from J, the gap between germline ends came to 13 bases. CDR3 sequence (DNA): TGTGCCAGCAGCTTAACATCACCTGGAGACTATGGCTACACCTTC. It specifies CASSLTSPGDYGYTF.

The chain combines TRBV29-1 with TRBJ2-7, with TRBD1 identical over 7 bases. V was clipped by 6 bases and J by 3 bases; unmatched bases: 8. CDR1 is SQVTM, CDR2 ANQGSEA, per germline. There are 13 residues in the CDR3. CDR3 protein: CSVGEGADYEQYF. The CDR3 DNA follows: TGCAGCGTAGGAGAGGGGGCGGACTACGAGCAGTACTTC.

The V gene is TRBV2, the J gene TRBJ1-2; possible D gene TRBD1, 6 bases. Germline V CDR1 and CDR2: SNHLY, FYNNEI. Trimming shortened V by 4 bases and J by 4 bases, and 16 bases separated the two germline ends. The CDR3 consists of 15 residues. CDR3 amino acids: CASSVQGGASYGYTF. CDR3 nucleotide sequence: TGTGCCAGCAGTGTCCAAGGGGGAGCCTCCTATGGCTACACCTTC.